The rows below give T cell receptor beta chains drawn from one sample of a study of T cells after yellow fever vaccination. In TCRdb, the 5' RACE reads were re-called with MiXCR into one record per CDR3 protein. This sample has 400,000 or so distinct CDR3 sequences, with around a tenth found just once. The sample here was PBMCs, taken on the day of the first yellow fever vaccination. These receptors all stem from a man younger than 35 who received the YFV17D yellow fever vaccine. The CDR3 runs from the conserved cysteine through the conserved F or W. The D gene is left open where the match is weak. Expanded clones are given a class, and other clones once, few, many or no size at all.

D gene	V gene	clone size	J gene	CDR3 protein	CDR3 DNA
.	TRBV10-3	.	TRBJ1-2	CAISPGGSNYGYTF	TGTGCCATCAGCCCCGGGGGAAGTAACTATGGCTACACCTTC
.	TRBV5-1	few	TRBJ1-4	CASSLDPGQVDEKLFF	TGCGCCAGCAGCTTGGACCCGGGACAAGTAGACGAAAAACTGTTTTTT
.	TRBV4-2	many	TRBJ2-7	CASSQELGSWEQYF	TGTGCCAGCAGCCAAGAATTAGGGTCTTGGGAGCAGTACTTC
TRBD1	TRBV5-1	.	TRBJ2-5	CASSADRESETQYF	TGCGCCAGCAGCGCGGACAGGGAATCAGAGACCCAGTACTTC
TRBD1	TRBV18	.	TRBJ2-6	CASSPDRGGANVLTF	TGTGCCAGCTCACCTGACAGGGGTGGGGCCAACGTCCTGACTTTC
TRBD1	TRBV12-3/TRBV12-4	few	TRBJ2-2	CASSITGVAGELFF	TGTGCCAGCAGCATTACAGGGGTGGCCGGGGAGCTGTTTTTT
.	TRBV10-3	few	TRBJ1-6	CAISESGENSPLHF	TGTGCCATCAGTGAGTCAGGGGAGAATTCACCCCTCCACTTT
TRBD2	TRBV3-1	.	TRBJ2-2	CATSPGLAGVSNTGEPFF	TGTGCCACCAGCCCCGGACTAGCGGGGGTCTCGAACACCGGGGAGCCGTTTTTT
.	TRBV5-1	once	TRBJ1-2	CASSLVAEPSNYGYTF	TGCGCCAGCAGCTTGGTAGCAGAACCCTCTAACTATGGCTACACCTTC
TRBD1	TRBV28	.	TRBJ2-6	CASSPGTGRGDSEFLTF	TGTGCCAGCAGTCCCGGGACAGGGAGGGGAGACTCCGAGTTCCTGACTTTC
.	TRBV24-1	.	TRBJ2-6	CATSDLETEPNSGANVLTF	TGTGCCACCAGTGATTTAGAGACAGAGCCAAACTCTGGGGCCAACGTCCTGACTTTC
.	TRBV12-3/TRBV12-4	many	TRBJ1-4	CASSANQGEKLFF	TGTGCCAGCAGTGCCAACCAGGGTGAAAAACTGTTTTTT
.	TRBV10-3	many	TRBJ2-1	CAISVTGSDSYNEQFF	TGTGCCATCAGTGTAACGGGGTCTGACTCCTACAATGAGCAGTTCTTC
.	TRBV29-1	many	TRBJ1-2	CSVELGVANYGYTF	TGCAGCGTTGAACTGGGGGTGGCTAACTATGGCTACACCTTC
.	TRBV20-1	.	TRBJ2-5	CSAPTDRRETQYF	TGCAGTGCCCCGACGGACAGAAGGGAGACCCAGTACTTC
.	TRBV7-2	many	TRBJ2-3	CASSFQVPDTQYF	TGTGCCAGCAGCTTTCAGGTCCCTGATACGCAGTATTTT
TRBD2	TRBV4-1	.	TRBJ2-7	CASSPRIAGGSYEQYF	TGCGCCAGCAGCCCCCGGATAGCGGGGGGCTCCTACGAGCAGTACTTC
TRBD2	TRBV5-1	.	TRBJ2-1	CASSLTSARENEQFF	TGCGCCAGCAGCTTAACTAGCGCCCGAGAGAATGAGCAGTTCTTC
.	TRBV6-2/TRBV6-3	.	TRBJ2-2	CASSPLGVTGELFF	TGTGCCAGCAGTCCCCTCGGGGTCACCGGGGAGCTGTTTTTT
.	TRBV6-5	.	TRBJ2-4	CASSYSSGRLAKNIQYF	TGTGCCAGCAGTTACTCGTCAGGGAGGCTAGCCAAAAACATTCAGTACTTC
.	TRBV6-2/TRBV6-3	few	TRBJ2-7	CASSYSNRGAGIYEQYF	TGTGCCAGCAGTTACTCGAATAGGGGGGCCGGCATCTACGAGCAGTACTTC
.	TRBV29-1	few	TRBJ2-1	CSVRQENSYNEQFF	TGCAGCGTTCGACAGGAGAACTCCTACAATGAGCAGTTCTTC
.	TRBV5-1	many	TRBJ2-5	CASSRLMGRGGETQYF	TGCGCCAGCAGCCGCCTCATGGGGCGGGGTGGAGAGACCCAGTACTTC
.	TRBV4-3	.	TRBJ2-3	CASSRGPVEPDTQYF	TGCGCCAGCAGCCGCGGTCCTGTGGAGCCAGATACGCAGTATTTT
TRBD1	TRBV29-1	few	TRBJ1-1	CSVEVGGSEAFF	TGCAGCGTTGAAGTAGGGGGCTCTGAAGCTTTCTTT
TRBD1	TRBV5-1	few	TRBJ1-6	CASSLGDRGHSPLHF	TGCGCCAGCAGCTTGGGGGACAGGGGTCATTCACCCCTCCACTTT
.	TRBV5-6	.	TRBJ2-1	CASSLGSATSYNEQFF	TGTGCCAGCAGCTTGGGAAGCGCCACCTCCTACAATGAGCAGTTCTTC
.	TRBV12-3/TRBV12-4	many	TRBJ1-5	CASSYGDENSNQPQHF	TGTGCCAGCAGCTATGGGGACGAAAATAGCAATCAGCCCCAGCATTTT
TRBD2	TRBV29-1	few	TRBJ2-5	CSVEAIRGRVDETQYF	TGCAGCGTTGAAGCGATCCGGGGGAGGGTAGACGAGACCCAGTACTTC
.	TRBV7-2	.	TRBJ2-1	CASGRGLAGRYNEQFF	TGTGCCAGCGGGAGGGGGCTAGCGGGCCGTTACAATGAGCAGTTCTTC
TRBD2	TRBV29-1	few	TRBJ2-5	CSALGLAGGYEETQYF	TGCAGCGCCCTAGGACTAGCGGGGGGGTATGAAGAGACCCAGTACTTC
.	TRBV12-3/TRBV12-4	few	TRBJ1-4	CASTARGTNEKLFF	TGTGCCAGCACCGCTCGGGGAACTAATGAAAAACTGTTTTTT
TRBD2	TRBV7-3	.	TRBJ2-1	CASSLIAGGPSEQFF	TGTGCCAGCAGCCTTATAGCGGGGGGGCCTTCTGAGCAGTTCTTC
TRBD1	TRBV2	.	TRBJ1-2	CASSPDRGADYGYTF	TGTGCCAGCAGCCCCGACAGGGGAGCCGACTATGGCTACACCTTC
.	TRBV21-1	few	TRBJ1-2	CARGEPRWGYGYTF	TGTGCCAGAGGAGAACCGCGGTGGGGCTATGGCTACACCTTC
TRBD2	TRBV7-9	.	TRBJ2-3	CASSSPSGRGAMDTQYF	TGTGCCAGCAGCTCACCCTCGGGGCGGGGGGCGATGGATACGCAGTATTTT
.	TRBV7-2	many	TRBJ2-5	CASSFNGGRKQETQYF	TGTGCCAGCAGCTTTAATGGGGGGCGGAAACAAGAGACCCAGTACTTC
.	TRBV7-9	many	TRBJ2-4	CASSSTHDIQYF	TGTGCCAGCAGCTCTACCCATGACATTCAGTACTTC
.	TRBV12-3/TRBV12-4	few	TRBJ2-2	CASSLAGRRTGELFF	TGTGCCAGCAGTTTAGCAGGCCGTCGCACCGGGGAGCTGTTTTTT
.	TRBV10-3	few	TRBJ2-4	CAISGQENIQYF	TGTGCCATCAGTGGACAGGAAAACATTCAGTACTTC
.	TRBV7-9	.	TRBJ2-5	CASSSQGSGETQYF	TGTGCCAGCAGCTCTCAGGGGTCAGGGGAGACCCAGTACTTC
TRBD1	TRBV5-6	few	TRBJ2-1	CASSLKRQGYYNEQFF	TGTGCCAGCAGCTTGAAACGACAGGGGTATTACAATGAGCAGTTCTTC
.	TRBV4-3	few	TRBJ2-1	CASSTGSGEQFF	TGCGCCAGCAGTACAGGGTCCGGTGAGCAGTTCTTC